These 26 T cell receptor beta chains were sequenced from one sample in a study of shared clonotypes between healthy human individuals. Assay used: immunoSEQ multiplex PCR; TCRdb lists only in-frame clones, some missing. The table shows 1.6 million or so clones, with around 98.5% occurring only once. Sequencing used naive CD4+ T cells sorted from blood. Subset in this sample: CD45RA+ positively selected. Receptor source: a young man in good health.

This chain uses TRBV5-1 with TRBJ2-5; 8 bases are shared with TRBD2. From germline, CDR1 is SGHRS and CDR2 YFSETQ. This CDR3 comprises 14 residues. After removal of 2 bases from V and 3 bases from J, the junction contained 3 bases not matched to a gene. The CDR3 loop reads CASSFPGGKETQYF. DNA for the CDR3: TGCGCCAGCAGCTTCCCGGGAGGGAAAGAGACCCAGTACTTC.

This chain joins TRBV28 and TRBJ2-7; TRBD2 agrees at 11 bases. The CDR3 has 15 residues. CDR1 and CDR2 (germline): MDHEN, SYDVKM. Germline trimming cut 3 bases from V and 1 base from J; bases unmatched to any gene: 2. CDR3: CASSLGLADSYEQYF. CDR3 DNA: TGTGCCAGCAGTTTGGGACTAGCGGATTCCTACGAGCAGTACTTC.

CDR3 sequence (DNA): TGTGCCAGCAGTCCCCCCCGGGGGTCCTACGAGCAGTACTTC. Translating gives CASSPPRGSYEQYF. The chain is built from TRBV6-6 and TRBJ2-7; weak D call: TRBD2 (6 bases). This CDR3 spans 14 amino acids. The V and J ends lost 5 bases and 1 base respectively, with 12 bases between them. Germline CDR1 and CDR2: MNHNY and SVGAGI (reference sequence).

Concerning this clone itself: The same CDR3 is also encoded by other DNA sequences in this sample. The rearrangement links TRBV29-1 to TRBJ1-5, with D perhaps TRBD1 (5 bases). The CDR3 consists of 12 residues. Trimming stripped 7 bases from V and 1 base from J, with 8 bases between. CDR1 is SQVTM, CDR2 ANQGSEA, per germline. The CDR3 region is CSAGDSNQPQHF. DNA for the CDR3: TGCAGCGCTGGGGACAGCAATCAGCCCCAGCATTTT.

The CDR3 DNA sequence: TGTGCCAGCAACCGGGGACAGGGATTGAATCAGCCCCAGCATTTT. It translates to CASNRGQGLNQPQHF. The chain recombines TRBV7-2 with TRBJ1-5; 9 positions match TRBD1. The germline gives CDR1 SGHTA, CDR2 FQGNSA. The CDR3 is made up of 15 amino acids. Trimming took 7 bases from V and 4 from J; bases not matched to a gene: 8.

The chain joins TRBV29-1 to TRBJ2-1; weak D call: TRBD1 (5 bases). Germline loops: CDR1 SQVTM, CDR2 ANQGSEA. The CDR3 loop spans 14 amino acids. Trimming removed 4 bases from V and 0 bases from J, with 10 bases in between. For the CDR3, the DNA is TGCAGCGTTGCCCCGACAGTCTCCTACAATGAGCAGTTCTTC. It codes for CSVAPTVSYNEQFF.

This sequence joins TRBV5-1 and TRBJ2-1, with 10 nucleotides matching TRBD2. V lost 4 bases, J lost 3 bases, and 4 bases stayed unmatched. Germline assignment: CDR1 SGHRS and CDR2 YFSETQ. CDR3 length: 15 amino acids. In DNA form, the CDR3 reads TGCGCCAGCAGCCCTAGCGGGGGAAACTACAATGAGCAGTTCTTC. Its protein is CASSPSGGNYNEQFF.

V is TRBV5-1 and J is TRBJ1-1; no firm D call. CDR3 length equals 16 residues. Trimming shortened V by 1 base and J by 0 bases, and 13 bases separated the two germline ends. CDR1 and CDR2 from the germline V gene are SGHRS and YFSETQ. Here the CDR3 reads CASSLSITTVNTEAFF. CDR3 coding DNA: TGCGCCAGCAGCTTGAGCATTACGACGGTGAACACTGAAGCTTTCTTT.

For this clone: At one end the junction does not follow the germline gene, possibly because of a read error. The CDR3 here is CASSAMGLAGVHF. DNA for the CDR3: TGTGCCAGCAGCGCAATGGGACTAGCGGGAGTGCATTTC. The chain links TRBV9 to TRBJ2-7; 14 bases are shared with TRBD2. Germline lookup yields CDR1 SGDLS and CDR2 YYNGEE. The CDR3 covers 13 residues.

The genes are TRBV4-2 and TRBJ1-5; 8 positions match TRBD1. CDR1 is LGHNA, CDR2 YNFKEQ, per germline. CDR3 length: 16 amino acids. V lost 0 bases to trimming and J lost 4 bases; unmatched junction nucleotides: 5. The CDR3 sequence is CASSQEDRGGNQPQHF. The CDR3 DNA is TGTGCCAGCAGCCAAGAAGACAGGGGAGGGAATCAGCCCCAGCATTTT.

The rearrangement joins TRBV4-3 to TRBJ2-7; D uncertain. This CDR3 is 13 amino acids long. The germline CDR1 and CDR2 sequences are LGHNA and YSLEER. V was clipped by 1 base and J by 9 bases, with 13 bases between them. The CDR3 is CASSQVLLGSQYF. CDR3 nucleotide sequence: TGCGCCAGCAGCCAAGTCTTGTTGGGCTCGCAGTACTTC.

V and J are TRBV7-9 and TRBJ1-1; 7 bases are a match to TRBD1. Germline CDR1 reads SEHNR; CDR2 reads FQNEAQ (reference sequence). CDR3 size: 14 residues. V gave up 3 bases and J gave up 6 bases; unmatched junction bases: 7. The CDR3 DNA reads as TGTGCCAGCAGCTTCCTTGACAGGGCCGCTGAAGCTTTCTTT. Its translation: CASSFLDRAAEAFF. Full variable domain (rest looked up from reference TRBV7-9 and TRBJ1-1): DTGVSQNPRHKITKRGQNVTFRCDPISEHNRLYWYRQTLGQGPEFLTYFQNEAQLEKSRLLSDRFSAERPKGSFSTLEIQRTEQGDSAMYLCASSFLDRAAEAFFGQGTRLTVV.

The CDR3 region has the DNA TGTGCCACCAGCAGAACAGGCCACAGGGTCCTGGAGACCCAGTACTTC. Amino acid sequence: CATSRTGHRVLETQYF. The chain couples TRBV15 to TRBJ2-5; D might be TRBD1 (6 bases). The CDR3 runs to 16 residues. The germline V gene encodes CDR1 LNHNV and CDR2 YYDKDF (reference sequence). The V and J ends lost 2 bases and 5 bases respectively, with 18 bases between them.

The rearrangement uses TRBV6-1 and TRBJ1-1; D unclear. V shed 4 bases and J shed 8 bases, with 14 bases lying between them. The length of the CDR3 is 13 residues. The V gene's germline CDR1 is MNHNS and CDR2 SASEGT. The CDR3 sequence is CASSGSLRPEAFF. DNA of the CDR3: TGTGCCAGCAGTGGGAGCCTACGACCAGAAGCTTTCTTT.

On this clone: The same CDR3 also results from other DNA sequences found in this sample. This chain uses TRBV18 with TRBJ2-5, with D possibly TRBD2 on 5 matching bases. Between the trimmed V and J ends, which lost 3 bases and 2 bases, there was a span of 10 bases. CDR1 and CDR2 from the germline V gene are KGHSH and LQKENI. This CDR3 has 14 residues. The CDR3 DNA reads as TGTGCCAGCTCACCTTTGTCGGGACAAGAGACCCAGTACTTC. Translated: CASSPLSGQETQYF.

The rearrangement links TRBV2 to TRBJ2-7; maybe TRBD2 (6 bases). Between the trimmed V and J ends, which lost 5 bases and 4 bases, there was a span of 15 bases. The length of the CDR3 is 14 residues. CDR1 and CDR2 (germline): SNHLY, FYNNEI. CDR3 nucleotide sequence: TGTGCCAGCAGTATATCGGGGGAGATATACGAGCAGTACTTC. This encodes CASSISGEIYEQYF.

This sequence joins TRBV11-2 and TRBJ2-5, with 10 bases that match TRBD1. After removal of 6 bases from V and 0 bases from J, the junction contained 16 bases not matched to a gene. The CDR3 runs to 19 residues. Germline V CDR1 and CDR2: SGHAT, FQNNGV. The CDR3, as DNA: TGTGCCAGCAGTCCACACCGGACAGGGGGAGTTGGGTACCAAGAGACCCAGTACTTC. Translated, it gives CASSPHRTGGVGYQETQYF.

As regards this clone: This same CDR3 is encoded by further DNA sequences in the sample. The CDR3 DNA reads as TGTGCCAGCAGTTTCCTGGGACTAGCGGGGGACTCCTACGAGCAGTACTTC. Protein product: CASSFLGLAGDSYEQYF. The genes are TRBV27 and TRBJ2-7; TRBD2 matches 14 bases. Germline lookup yields CDR1 MNHEY and CDR2 SMNVEV (reference sequence). V lost 3 bases to trimming and J lost 0 bases; unmatched junction nucleotides: 4. This CDR3 spans 17 amino acids.

The DNA for the CDR3 is TGTGCCAGCAGTGGGACTAGCGGGAGACGGAATGAGCAGTTCTTC. Protein sequence: CASSGTSGRRNEQFF. This chain uses TRBV14 with TRBJ2-1; 14 bases line up with TRBD2. V was pared by 6 bases and J by 7 bases, with 5 bases of the junction left unmatched. This CDR3 comprises 15 residues. Germline CDR1 and CDR2: SGHDN and FVKESK.

The CDR3 loop reads CASSSRQGARRTEAFF. The CDR3 nucleotides read TGTGCCAGCAGCTCCCGACAGGGGGCGCGAAGGACTGAAGCTTTCTTT. J is TRBJ1-1 and V is TRBV11-2, with 10 bases aligning to TRBD1. The J segment lost 5 bases and the V segment lost 4 bases, leaving 10 bases of the junction unmatched. Germline values: CDR1 SGHAT, CDR2 FQNNGV. The CDR3 has 16 amino acids.

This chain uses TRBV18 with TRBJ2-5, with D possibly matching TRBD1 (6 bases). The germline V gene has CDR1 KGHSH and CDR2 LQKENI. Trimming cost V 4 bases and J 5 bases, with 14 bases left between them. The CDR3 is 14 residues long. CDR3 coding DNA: TGTGCCAGCTCACTAAACTATCAGGGGGAGACCCAGTACTTC. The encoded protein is CASSLNYQGETQYF.

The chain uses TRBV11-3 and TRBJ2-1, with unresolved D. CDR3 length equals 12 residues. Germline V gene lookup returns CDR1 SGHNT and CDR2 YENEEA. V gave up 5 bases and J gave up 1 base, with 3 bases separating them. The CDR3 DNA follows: TGTGCCAGCAGCACTTCCTACAATGAGCAGTTCTTC. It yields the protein CASSTSYNEQFF.

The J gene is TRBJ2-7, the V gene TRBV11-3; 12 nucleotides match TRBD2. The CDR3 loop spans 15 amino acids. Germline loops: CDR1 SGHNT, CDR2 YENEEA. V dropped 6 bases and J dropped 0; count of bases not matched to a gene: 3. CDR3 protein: CASSSTSGSSYEQYF. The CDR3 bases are TGTGCCAGCAGTTCGACTAGCGGGAGCTCCTACGAGCAGTACTTC.

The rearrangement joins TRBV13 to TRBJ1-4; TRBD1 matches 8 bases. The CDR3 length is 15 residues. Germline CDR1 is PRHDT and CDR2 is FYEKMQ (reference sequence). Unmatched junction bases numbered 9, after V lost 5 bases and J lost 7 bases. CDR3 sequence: CASSAQGAPGEKLFF. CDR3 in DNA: TGTGCCAGCAGCGCCCAGGGGGCGCCGGGTGAAAAACTGTTTTTT.

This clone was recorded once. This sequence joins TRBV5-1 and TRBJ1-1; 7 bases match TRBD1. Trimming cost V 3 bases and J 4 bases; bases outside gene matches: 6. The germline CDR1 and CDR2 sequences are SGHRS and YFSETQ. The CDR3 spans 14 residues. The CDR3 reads CASSYQQGSTEAFF. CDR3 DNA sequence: TGCGCCAGCAGCTACCAACAGGGGAGCACTGAAGCTTTCTTT.

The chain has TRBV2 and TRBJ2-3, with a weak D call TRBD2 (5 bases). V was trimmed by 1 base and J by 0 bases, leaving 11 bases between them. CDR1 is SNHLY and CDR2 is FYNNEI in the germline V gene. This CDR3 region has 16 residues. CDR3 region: CASSEVGRVSTDTQYF. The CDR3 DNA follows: TGTGCCAGCAGTGAAGTAGGGAGAGTAAGCACAGATACGCAGTATTTT.